A single sample gave rise to the 13 T cell receptor beta chains below, sequenced in a study of blood T cell repertoires in COVID-19. Libraries were prepared by immunoSEQ multiplex PCR; TCRdb keeps only in-frame clonotypes and omits some of them. This sample has about 36,000 clones; around 80% occur once, and the top ten carry about a sixth. Sequencing was done on a sample of peripheral blood. The source of these receptors is a man between 65 and 85 years old with acute or convalescent COVID-19.

The V and J genes are TRBV4-3 and TRBJ2-1, with unresolved D. Per the germline V gene, CDR1 is LGHNA and CDR2 is YSLEER. This CDR3 has 16 amino acids. With 0 bases removed from V and 2 bases from J, the gap between germline ends came to 11 bases. This CDR3 reads CASSQDFGATYNEQFF. The CDR3 DNA is TGCGCCAGCAGCCAAGATTTCGGAGCGACCTACAATGAGCAGTTCTTC.

V usage is TRBV27 and J usage is TRBJ2-2; TRBD1 matches at 10 bases. From germline, CDR1 is MNHEY and CDR2 SMNVEV (reference sequence). The CDR3 runs 17 residues. Trimming removed 6 bases from V and 6 bases from J; junction bases left unmatched: 13. CDR3 amino acids: CASRDHDRGRGSGELFF. For the CDR3, the DNA is TGTGCCAGCAGGGATCACGACAGGGGGCGGGGGTCCGGGGAGCTGTTTTTT.

The gene calls are TRBV9 and TRBJ1-1; a weak D match, TRBD1 (6 bases). This CDR3 is 14 amino acids long. V lost 1 base and J 1 base, leaving 8 bases between the germline ends. The V gene's germline CDR1 is SGDLS and CDR2 YYNGEE. The CDR3 loop reads CASSVRQENTEAFF. CDR3 nucleotides: TGTGCCAGCAGCGTACGACAGGAGAACACTGAAGCTTTCTTT.

The V gene is TRBV19, the J gene TRBJ1-1, with D perhaps TRBD1 (5 bases). V gave up 3 bases and J gave up 2 bases, with 22 bases separating them. CDR1 and CDR2 (germline): LNHDA, SQIVND (reference sequence). This CDR3 is built from 18 residues. CDR3 sequence: CASSMGGWGTGLNTEAFF. The CDR3 region has the DNA TGTGCCAGTAGTATGGGCGGTTGGGGAACAGGCTTAAACACTGAAGCTTTCTTT. The variable domain in full, completed from reference TRBV19 and TRBJ1-1, reads DGGITQSPKYLFRKEGQNVTLSCEQNLNHDAMYWYRQDPGQGLRLIYYSQIVNDFQKGDIAEGYSVSREKKESFPLTVTSAQKNPTAFYLCASSMGGWGTGLNTEAFFGQGTRLTVV.

The V call is TRBV28, the J call TRBJ2-3; the match to TRBD2 covers 7 bases. Unmatched junction bases numbered 5, after V lost 9 bases and J lost 2 bases. Germline V lookup: CDR1 MDHEN, CDR2 SYDVKM. This CDR3 comprises 13 residues. The CDR3 nucleotides read TGTGCCAGTCATACTAGCGACACAGATACGCAGTATTTT. Its translation: CASHTSDTDTQYF.

The CDR3: CASSSGLAVEQFF. The CDR3 coding sequence is TGTGCCAGCAGCTCCGGACTAGCGGTTGAGCAGTTCTTC. The chain links TRBV12-3 or TRBV12-4 to TRBJ2-1; 10 positions match TRBD2. This CDR3 has 13 amino acids. J was trimmed by 9 bases and V by 6 bases; bases with no gene match: 5.

This clone was detected only a few times. The gene calls are TRBV12-3 or TRBV12-4 and TRBJ1-2, with no clear D. This CDR3 has 13 residues. The germline V and J ends were trimmed by 2 bases and 0 bases, with 4 bases remaining between them. The chain's CDR3 is CASSLPANYGYTF. In DNA, the CDR3 is TGTGCCAGCAGTTTACCCGCTAACTATGGCTACACCTTC.

This chain links TRBV7-9 with TRBJ2-5, with D perhaps TRBD2 (6 bases). The CDR3 runs to 15 residues. The germline V and J ends were trimmed by 2 bases and 2 bases, with 12 bases remaining between them. Germline V gene data show CDR1 as SEHNR and CDR2 as FQNEAQ (reference sequence). This CDR3 reads CASSLRPSAQETQYF. The CDR3 nucleotides are TGTGCCAGCAGCTTACGGCCTAGCGCTCAAGAGACCCAGTACTTC.

V is TRBV28 and J is TRBJ2-7; D not certain. This CDR3 is 14 amino acids long. Germline values: CDR1 MDHEN, CDR2 SYDVKM. The V end lost 9 bases, the J end lost 7 bases, and 22 bases lay between the germline ends. The DNA for the CDR3 is TGTGCCAGTACGCTAGGATGGTGGTCGGATGAGCAGTACTTC. Amino acids: CASTLGWWSDEQYF. Filled out from reference TRBV28 and TRBJ2-7, the complete variable domain reads DVKVTQSSRYLVKRTGEKVFLECVQDMDHENMFWYRQDPGLGLRLIYFSYDVKMKEKGDIPEGYSVSREKKERFSLILESASTNQTSMYLCASTLGWWSDEQYFGPGTRLTVT.

The chain combines TRBV7-2 with TRBJ2-1; D call uncertain. The length of the CDR3 is 15 residues. Germline V CDR1 and CDR2: SGHTA, FQGNSA. V dropped 2 bases and J dropped 2 bases, with 10 bases sitting between them. The CDR3 DNA sequence: TGTGCCAGCAGCTTAAATTTGAACACCTACAATGAGCAGTTCTTC. Its protein is CASSLNLNTYNEQFF.

The chain combines TRBV5-6 with TRBJ1-5; D is unclear. Germline CDR1 reads SGHDT; CDR2 reads YYEEEE. This CDR3 spans 12 amino acids. Between the trimmed V and J ends, which lost 2 bases and 5 bases, there was a span of 5 bases. CDR3 residues: CASSFTDQPQHF. The CDR3 DNA follows: TGTGCCAGCAGCTTTACAGATCAGCCCCAGCATTTT.

This clone was seen only once. The CDR3 loop reads CSVGEGYQVPQHF. CDR3 in DNA: TGCAGCGTTGGGGAGGGGTACCAGGTTCCCCAGCATTTT. This chain connects TRBV29-1 to TRBJ1-5; possibly TRBD1 for D (5 bases). The ends were cut back, 4 bases at V and 10 bases at J, with 17 bases in the middle. The CDR3 has 13 residues. The V gene's germline CDR1 is SQVTM and CDR2 ANQGSEA.

This chain connects TRBV7-8 to TRBJ1-1, with unresolved D. Germline V gene lookup returns CDR1 SGHVS and CDR2 FQNEAQ. There are 14 residues in the CDR3. V lost 0 bases, J lost 0 bases, and 5 bases lay in between. The CDR3 sequence is CASSLATVNTEAFF. The CDR3 nucleotides read TGTGCCAGCAGCTTAGCGACTGTGAACACTGAAGCTTTCTTT.